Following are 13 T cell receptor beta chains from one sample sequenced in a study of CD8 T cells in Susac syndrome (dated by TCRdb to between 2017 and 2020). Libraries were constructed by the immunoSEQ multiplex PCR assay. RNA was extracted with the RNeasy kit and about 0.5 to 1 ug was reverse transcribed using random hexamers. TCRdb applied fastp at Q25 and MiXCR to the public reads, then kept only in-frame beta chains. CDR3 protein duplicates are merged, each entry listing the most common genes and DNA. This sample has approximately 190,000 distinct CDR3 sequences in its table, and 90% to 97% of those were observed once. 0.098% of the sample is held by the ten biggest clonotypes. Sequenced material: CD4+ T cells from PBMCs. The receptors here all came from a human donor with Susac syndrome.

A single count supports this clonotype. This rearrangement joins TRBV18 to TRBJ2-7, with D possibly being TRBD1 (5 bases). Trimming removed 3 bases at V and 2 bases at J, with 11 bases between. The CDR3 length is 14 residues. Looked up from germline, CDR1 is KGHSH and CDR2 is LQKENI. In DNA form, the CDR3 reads TGTGCCAGCTCACCGGACACTCAACCCTACGAGCAGTACTTC. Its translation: CASSPDTQPYEQYF.

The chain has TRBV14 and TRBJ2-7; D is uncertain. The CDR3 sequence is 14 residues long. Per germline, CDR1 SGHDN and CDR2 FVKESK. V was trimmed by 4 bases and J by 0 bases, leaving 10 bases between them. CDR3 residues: CASSPIMSSYEQYF. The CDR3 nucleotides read TGTGCCAGCAGCCCCATTATGAGCTCCTACGAGCAGTACTTC. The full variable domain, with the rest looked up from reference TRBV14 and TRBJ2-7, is EAGVTQFPSHSVIEKGQTVTLRCDPISGHDNLYWYRRVMGKEIKFLLHFVKESKQDESGMPNNRFLAERTGGTYSTLKVQPAELEDSGVYFCASSPIMSSYEQYFGPGTRLTVT.

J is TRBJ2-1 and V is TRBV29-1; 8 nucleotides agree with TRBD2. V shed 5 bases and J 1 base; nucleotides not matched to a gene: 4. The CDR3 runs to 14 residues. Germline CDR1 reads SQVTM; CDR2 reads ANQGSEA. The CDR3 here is CSVTIAGSYNEQFF. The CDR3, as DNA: TGCAGCGTTACGATAGCGGGGTCCTACAATGAGCAGTTCTTC.

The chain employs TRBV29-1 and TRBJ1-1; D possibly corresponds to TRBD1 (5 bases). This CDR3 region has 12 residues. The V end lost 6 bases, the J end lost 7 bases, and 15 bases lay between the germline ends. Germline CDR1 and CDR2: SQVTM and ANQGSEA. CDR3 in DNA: TGCAGCGTGAACCAGGGATTTAGTGAAGCTTTCTTT. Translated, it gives CSVNQGFSEAFF.

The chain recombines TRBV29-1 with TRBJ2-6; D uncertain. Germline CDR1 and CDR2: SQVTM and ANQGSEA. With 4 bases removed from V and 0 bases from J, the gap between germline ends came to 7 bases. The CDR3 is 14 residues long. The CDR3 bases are TGCAGCGTTGTATGGCCCTCTGGGGCCAACGTCCTGACTTTC. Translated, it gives CSVVWPSGANVLTF.

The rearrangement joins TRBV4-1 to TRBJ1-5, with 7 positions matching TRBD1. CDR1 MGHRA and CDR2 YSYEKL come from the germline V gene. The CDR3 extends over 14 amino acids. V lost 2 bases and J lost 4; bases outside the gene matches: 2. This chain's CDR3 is CASSQQGGNQPQHF. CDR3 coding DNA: TGCGCCAGCAGCCAACAGGGGGGGAATCAGCCCCAGCATTTT.

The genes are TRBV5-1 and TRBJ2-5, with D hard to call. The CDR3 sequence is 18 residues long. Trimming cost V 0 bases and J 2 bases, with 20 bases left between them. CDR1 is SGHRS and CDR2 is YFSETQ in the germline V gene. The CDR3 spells CASSLAAGSSGSQETQYF. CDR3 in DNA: TGCGCCAGCAGCTTGGCCGCCGGTTCGAGTGGGTCACAAGAGACCCAGTACTTC.

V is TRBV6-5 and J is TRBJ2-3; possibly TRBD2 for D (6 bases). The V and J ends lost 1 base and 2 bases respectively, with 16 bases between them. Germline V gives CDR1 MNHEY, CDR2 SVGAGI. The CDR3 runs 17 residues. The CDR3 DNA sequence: TGTGCCAGCAGTTACTTCCAGCGGGTGGGTCCCACAGATACGCAGTATTTT. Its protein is CASSYFQRVGPTDTQYF.

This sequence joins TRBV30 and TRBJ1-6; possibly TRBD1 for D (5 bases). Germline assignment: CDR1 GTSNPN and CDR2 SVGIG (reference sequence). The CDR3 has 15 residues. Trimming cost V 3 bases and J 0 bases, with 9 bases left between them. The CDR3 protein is CAWRDTSSYNSPLHF. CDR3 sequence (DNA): TGTGCCTGGAGGGACACGAGCTCCTATAATTCACCCCTCCACTTT.

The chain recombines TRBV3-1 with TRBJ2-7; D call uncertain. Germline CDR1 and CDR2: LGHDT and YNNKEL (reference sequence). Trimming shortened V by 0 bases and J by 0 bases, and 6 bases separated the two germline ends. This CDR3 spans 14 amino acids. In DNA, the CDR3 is TGTGCCAGCAGCCAAGAACCGCCCTCCTACGAGCAGTACTTC. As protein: CASSQEPPSYEQYF.

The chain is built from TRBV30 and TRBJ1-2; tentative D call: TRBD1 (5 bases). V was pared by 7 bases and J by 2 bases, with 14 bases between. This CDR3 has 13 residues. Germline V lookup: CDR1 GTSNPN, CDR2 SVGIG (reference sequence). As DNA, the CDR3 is TGTGCCTCCACCGGGACCGACAACTATGGCTACACCTTC. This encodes CASTGTDNYGYTF.

The CDR3 sequence is CASSLEFISYEQYF. The CDR3 bases are TGCGCCAGCAGCTTGGAATTCATCTCCTACGAGCAGTACTTC. J is TRBJ2-7 and V is TRBV5-1; D not resolved. Trimming cost V 0 bases and J 0 bases, with 7 bases left between them. From germline, CDR1 is SGHRS and CDR2 YFSETQ. The CDR3 spans 14 residues.

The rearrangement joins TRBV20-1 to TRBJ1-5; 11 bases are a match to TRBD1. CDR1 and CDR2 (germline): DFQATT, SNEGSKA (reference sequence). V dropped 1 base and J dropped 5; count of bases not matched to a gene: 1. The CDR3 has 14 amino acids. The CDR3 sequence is CSARGTGGYQPQHF. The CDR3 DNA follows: TGCAGTGCTAGAGGGACAGGGGGCTATCAGCCCCAGCATTTT.